The rows below give T cell receptor beta chains drawn from one sample of a study of early T cells in non-severe SARS-CoV-2 infection. TCRdb re-called the 5' RACE reads with MiXCR, one entry per CDR3 protein. The table has some 36,000 distinct CDR3 sequences, less than 7% seen once. Sequencing was performed on whole blood, taken at baseline. These receptors all stem from an adult who was a healthcare worker with PCR-confirmed SARS-CoV-2 infection or an uninfected control (not recorded which). Both conserved end residues are part of each CDR3. The order of the fields is J gene, clone size, D gene, V gene, CDR3 DNA, CDR3 protein. D genes are given only for firm matches. The size of a clone is reported for some rows only, either as once, few or many, or as a class for expanded clones.

TRBJ2-3,many,NA,TRBV7-8,TGTGCCAGCAGCTTCCAAGCTACAGATACGCAGTATTTT,CASSFQATDTQYF
TRBJ1-5,many,NA,TRBV25-1,TGTGCCAGCAGTGATCATGGTCCCAATCAGCCCCAGCATTTT,CASSDHGPNQPQHF
TRBJ2-1,NA,NA,TRBV3-1,TGTGCCAGCAGCCAGTGGAGGTTAGCTGCCGATGAGCAGTTCTTC,CASSQWRLAADEQFF
TRBJ1-4,few,NA,TRBV20-1,TGCAGTGCTAGATTGAGGTCTAATGAAAAACTGTTTTTT,CSARLRSNEKLFF
TRBJ2-1,many,TRBD2,TRBV2,TGTGCCAGCAGCCAGGGACTAGCGGGGATCTACAATGAGCAGTTCTTC,CASSQGLAGIYNEQFF
TRBJ2-7,NA,NA,TRBV28,TGTGCCAGCACCTTACCAGGTTCCTACGAGCAGTACTTC,CASTLPGSYEQYF
TRBJ2-6,many,NA,TRBV11-2,TGTGCCAGCAGCTTCTCTGGGGCCAACGTCCTGACTTTC,CASSFSGANVLTF
TRBJ1-1,many,NA,TRBV5-1,TGCGCCAGCAGCTTGGTTCCAGGGATAAACACTGAAGCTTTCTTT,CASSLVPGINTEAFF
TRBJ1-2,many,NA,TRBV29-1,TGCAGCGTTGAAGAGGGTGGCTATGGCTACACCTTC,CSVEEGGYGYTF
TRBJ2-1,many,TRBD1,TRBV7-3,TGTGCCAGCAGCTCGACAGGGGCTTCCGAGCAGTTCTTC,CASSSTGASEQFF
TRBJ1-3,many,NA,TRBV18,TGTGCCAGCTCACCACGAGGACCGCAGCCTGGAAACACCATATATTTT,CASSPRGPQPGNTIYF
TRBJ1-1,few,NA,TRBV14,TGTGCCAGCAGGCAAGGTTTTTTGAGCACTGAAGCTTTCTTT,CASRQGFLSTEAFF
TRBJ2-7,NA,TRBD1,TRBV7-2,TGTGCCAGCAGCAGGGACAGGGGCGGGGACGAGCAGTACTTC,CASSRDRGGDEQYF
TRBJ2-1,few,NA,TRBV3-1,TGTGCCAGCAGCCCTCCCGGGGGTAGCGCCCAATACCCGAACAATGAGCAGTTCTTC,CASSPPGGSAQYPNNEQFF
TRBJ1-2,few,NA,TRBV7-8,TGTGCCAGCAGCTTAGCGGGGGGCCAGAACTATGGCTACACCTTC,CASSLAGGQNYGYTF
TRBJ2-5,many,NA,TRBV27,TGTGCCAGCAGTTTCGAGGGACAGACCCAGTACTTC,CASSFEGQTQYF
TRBJ2-2,few,TRBD1,TRBV24-1,TGTGCCACGGGGGAGACAGGGGGCACGACCGGGGAGCTGTTTTTT,CATGETGGTTGELFF
TRBJ2-7,many,NA,TRBV4-1,TGCGCCAGCAGCCACGTAACTGGGCAGGGTCGCTACTACGAGCAGTACTTC,CASSHVTGQGRYYEQYF
TRBJ2-1,few,TRBD2,TRBV20-1,TGCAGTGCTAGAGATCGAGGGACTAGCCACAATGAGCAGTTCTTC,CSARDRGTSHNEQFF
TRBJ1-1,few,NA,TRBV7-9,TGTGCCAGCAGCGCCAATGACGGGAGTGAAGCTTTCTTT,CASSANDGSEAFF
TRBJ2-7,few,NA,TRBV24-1,TGTGCCACCAGTGACCAAAGGGCCGCCAACTACGAGCAGTACTTC,CATSDQRAANYEQYF
TRBJ2-1,few,TRBD2,TRBV24-1,TGTGCCACCAGTGCCTTTAGACTAGCGGGAGCGTCGGACAATGAGCAGTTCTTC,CATSAFRLAGASDNEQFF